Reported below is one T cell receptor (beta chain). The authors reverse transcribed roughly 0.5 to 1 ug RNA with random hexamers. TCRdb re-derived calls from the immunoSEQ multiplex PCR reads in MiXCR, one entry per CDR3 protein. Of fewer than 150,000 distinct CDR3 sequences listed, about 95% are singletons. Per germline, CDR1 SEHNR and CDR2 FQNEAQ (reference sequence). There are 17 residues in the CDR3. The trim removed 6 bases at V and 0 bases at J, leaving 13 bases unmatched. The record originates from a study of CD8 T cells in Susac syndrome. This rearrangement joins TRBV7-9 to TRBJ2-5, with 7 bases fitting TRBD2. Sequences were obtained from CD4+ T cells from PBMCs. This receptor was taken from a human donor in good health. This CDR3 reads CASRLGQGAGNQETQYF. For the CDR3, the DNA is TGTGCCAGCAGACTGGGGCAGGGAGCGGGGAACCAAGAGACCCAGTACTTC.